Sequencing of this T cell receptor beta chain was carried out in a study of neurological immune-mediated disorders. Time point here: longitudinal time-point 1 (baseline). TCRdb passed the 5' RACE reads through MiXCR, listing each CDR3 protein once. The repertoire includes approximately 53,000 distinct CDR3 sequences, roughly 10% of them detected once, and under 2% sits in the top ten. In its sample, this clonotype was seen many times. The sequencing sample was made of PBMCs. The clonotype comes from a middle-aged woman in good health.

In DNA form, the CDR3 reads TGCGCCAGCAGCTTGGACAGGCCCTACAATGAGCAGTTCTTC. Translated, it gives CASSLDRPYNEQFF. This chain connects TRBV5-1 to TRBJ2-1; TRBD1 might be the D (5 bases). Deletions cut 0 bases from V and 2 bases from J, with 6 bases between. The CDR3 is 14 amino acids. CDR1 is SGHRS, CDR2 YFSETQ, per germline.